The 4 T cell receptor beta chains below were found in one sample sequenced in a study of blood T cell repertoires in COVID-19 (TCRdb year 2020). Library creation used the immunoSEQ multiplex PCR assay. This is the immuneACCESS table as TCRdb keeps it, with only in-frame sequences that have V and J called. A part of the clones is gone; compared with another copy, unresolved V genes explain less than half, and the rest is unexplained. This sample is represented by over 300,000 clones; approximately 87% of them were singletons. Jointly, the top ten make up more than 0.85% of the sample. The sequencing input was PBMCs or T cells enriched from blood (not recorded which). The receptor set was obtained from a woman aged 25-40 years with acute COVID-19.

The rearrangement links TRBV5-1 to TRBJ2-4, with 14 positions matching TRBD2. The CDR3 length is 18 residues. With 7 bases clipped from V and 0 bases from J, the junction kept 9 bases outside the gene matches. Per the germline V gene, CDR1 is SGHRS and CDR2 is YFSETQ. The CDR3, as DNA: TGCGCCAGCGCCGCGGGACTAGCGGGGGTCCTAGCCAAAAACATTCAGTACTTC. Translated: CASAAGLAGVLAKNIQYF.

This clone was seen once. The chain couples TRBV5-1 to TRBJ2-7; 12 positions match TRBD1. Looked up from germline, CDR1 is SGHRS and CDR2 is YFSETQ. J lost 5 bases, V lost 4 bases, and 13 bases had no gene match. This CDR3 region has 17 residues. CDR3 sequence (DNA): TGCGCCAGCAGCCTACTGGGGCCGGGACAGGGGGCTAACGAGCAGTACTTC. Encoded protein: CASSLLGPGQGANEQYF.

J is TRBJ1-4 and V is TRBV24-1; D may be TRBD1 (5 bases). This CDR3 has 14 amino acids. Germline V gives CDR1 KGHDR, CDR2 SFDVKD. Trimming shortened V by 6 bases and J by 4 bases, and 11 bases separated the two germline ends. The DNA of the CDR3 is TGTGCCACCAGTAAAGGGCAGGGTAATGAAAAACTGTTTTTT. This encodes CATSKGQGNEKLFF.

The rearrangement links TRBV12-5 to TRBJ1-4; D unresolved. Trimming removed 6 bases at V and 0 bases at J, with 8 bases between. CDR3 length: 14 amino acids. CDR1 and CDR2 (germline): LGHNT, FRNRAP. CDR3 nucleotides: TGTGCTAGTGGATTAGCTGCAACTAATGAAAAACTGTTTTTT. Translation: CASGLAATNEKLFF.